This T cell receptor beta chain comes out of a study of cytomegalovirus exposure and HLA in healthy donors. Overall study results and limits: When the data were analyzed later, several of the most significant clusters appeared to be linked to common viral pathogens.

With 60 Vbeta and 13 Jbeta primers, the PCR was carried out. Some clones are missing from TCRdb's copy, which holds only in-frame ones; the method was immunoSEQ multiplex PCR. The sample yields some 210,000 clones, 75% to 90% seen once. Germline V gene data show CDR1 as MRHNA and CDR2 as SNTAGT. V was trimmed by 8 bases and J by 2 bases, leaving 22 bases between them. The CDR3 contains 16 residues. Details on this clone: The antigen remains undetermined.

The sequence came from a man aged 25-40 years in good health and CMV-seronegative. Material: PBMCs. The V call is TRBV6-4, the J call TRBJ2-7; TRBD1 might be the D (5 bases). CDR3 nucleotide sequence: TGTGCCAGCCGAAATTGGGGCTCCAAGTGGCCCTACGAGCAGTACTTC. Protein: CASRNWGSKWPYEQYF.